Below, 30 T cell receptor beta chains from the same sample are listed, as sequenced in a study. Cells sorted as Tregs were CD4+, CD25+ and CD127-/low. TCRdb called the 5' RACE reads again in MiXCR, with one record for every CDR3 protein. Found here are approximately 60,000 distinct CDR3 sequences, 20% of them singletons; the top ten hold 3.2%. The material sequenced was tumor-infiltrating Tregs sorted from the breast tumor. Source of these receptors: a female donor with breast cancer.

The rearrangement links TRBV7-2 to TRBJ2-3; 10 bases align to TRBD2. This CDR3 spans 17 amino acids. Germline loops: CDR1 SGHTA, CDR2 FQGNSA. J was trimmed by 4 bases and V by 3 bases; bases with no gene match: 10. The CDR3 bases are TGTGCCAGCAGCTTCCTACCAGCGGGAGGGCGGTCAGATACGCAGTATTTT. It encodes CASSFLPAGGRSDTQYF.

A few counts support this clonotype. This chain connects TRBV4-3 to TRBJ2-3; 9 bases agree with TRBD2. This CDR3 spans 16 amino acids. Looked up from germline, CDR1 is LGHNA and CDR2 is YSLEER. The V segment lost 3 bases and the J segment 4 bases; nucleotides outside the gene matches: 8. DNA for the CDR3: TGCGCCAGCAGCCATAGTGGTAGCGGGAGAGCAGATACGCAGTATTTT. Protein: CASSHSGSGRADTQYF.

This clonotype was observed a few times. The chain is built from TRBV15 and TRBJ1-2; D call uncertain. The CDR3 is 13 residues long. Germline V gene data show CDR1 as LNHNV and CDR2 as YYDKDF (reference sequence). The germline V and J ends were trimmed by 4 bases and 4 bases, with 10 bases remaining between them. CDR3: CATSTQPPYGYTF. The DNA for the CDR3 is TGTGCCACCAGCACCCAACCCCCCTATGGCTACACCTTC.

The chain employs TRBV5-1 and TRBJ2-2; no reliable D call. Trimming shortened V by 4 bases and J by 0 bases, and 10 bases separated the two germline ends. The CDR3 length is 15 residues. Germline V gene data show CDR1 as SGHRS and CDR2 as YFSETQ. The CDR3 sequence: CASSTAGANTGELFF. The CDR3 region has the DNA TGCGCCAGCAGCACCGCAGGAGCGAACACCGGGGAGCTGTTTTTT. Using reference TRBV5-1 and TRBJ2-2 for the parts outside the CDR3, the full variable domain is KAGVTQTPRYLIKTRGQQVTLSCSPISGHRSVSWYQQTPGQGLQFLFEYFSETQRNKGNFPGRFSGRQFSNSRSEMNVSTLELGDSALYLCASSTAGANTGELFFGEGSRLTVL.

The table lists this clonotype with a few counts. This chain links TRBV20-1 with TRBJ1-6; 8 nucleotides agree with TRBD1. Unmatched junction bases numbered 7, after V lost 1 base and J lost 5 bases. Germline CDR1 DFQATT, CDR2 SNEGSKA (reference sequence). The CDR3 runs 16 residues. The CDR3 here is CSARGQGTVDNSPLHF. The DNA for the CDR3 is TGCAGTGCTAGAGGACAGGGGACGGTGGATAATTCACCCCTCCACTTT.

This clonotype has more than one count but fewer than ten. This chain links TRBV16 with TRBJ1-1; TRBD1 agrees at 12 bases. Trimming at V came to 4 bases and at J to 2 bases, leaving 2 bases not matched to a gene. The CDR3 is 15 amino acids. Germline V CDR1 and CDR2: KGHSY, FQNENV. CDR3 loop: CASSLGTGGNTEAFF. CDR3 DNA sequence: TGTGCCAGCAGCCTTGGGACAGGGGGCAACACTGAAGCTTTCTTT. The entire variable domain, with the rest obtained from reference TRBV16 and TRBJ1-1, is as follows: GEEVAQTPKHLVRGEGQKAKLYCAPIKGHSYVFWYQQVLKNEFKFLISFQNENVFDETGMPKERFSAKCLPNSPCSLEIQATKLEDSAVYFCASSLGTGGNTEAFFGQGTRLTVV.

Sample share makes this clonotype medium-sized. The chain has TRBV5-1 and TRBJ2-3, with a weak D call TRBD2 (6 bases). CDR3 length: 14 residues. Germline V lookup: CDR1 SGHRS, CDR2 YFSETQ. V was pared by 5 bases and J by 2 bases, with 12 bases between. The CDR3 spells CASRWDLTTDTQYF. The DNA of the CDR3 is TGCGCCAGCAGGTGGGACTTGACCACAGATACGCAGTATTTT.

This clonotype has a count of ten or more. The V call is TRBV6-2 or TRBV6-3, the J call TRBJ2-3; D may be TRBD2 (6 bases). CDR3 size: 12 residues. Germline CDR1 reads MNHEY; CDR2 reads SVGEGT. The V end lost 4 bases, the J end lost 9 bases, and 11 bases lay between the germline ends. For the CDR3, the DNA is TGTGCCAGCAGTTTACTCCGGGGGACGCAGTATTTT. It translates to CASSLLRGTQYF.

The chain has TRBV5-1 and TRBJ2-1; 10 bases match TRBD2. The germline gives CDR1 SGHRS, CDR2 YFSETQ. This CDR3 has 16 residues. Trimming at V came to 2 bases and at J to 4 bases, leaving 6 bases not matched to a gene. CDR3 amino acids: CASSFAGTSVYNEQFF. The CDR3 DNA reads as TGCGCCAGCAGCTTCGCCGGGACTAGCGTGTACAATGAGCAGTTCTTC.

A few counts support this clonotype. This sequence joins TRBV11-2 and TRBJ2-1, with a possible D match to TRBD2 (6 bases). The CDR3 has 16 amino acids. Looked up from germline, CDR1 is SGHAT and CDR2 is FQNNGV. Trimming left V 2 bases short and J 7 bases short, with 18 bases between. The CDR3 region is CASSLPRTGGANEQFF. CDR3 sequence (DNA): TGTGCCAGCAGCTTACCTCGGACTGGCGGGGCAAATGAGCAGTTCTTC.

This clonotype appeared once. The rearrangement uses TRBV7-2 and TRBJ2-7, with D uncertain. V was pared by 7 bases and J by 7 bases, with 20 bases between. The CDR3 loop spans 14 amino acids. In germline, CDR1 is SGHTA, CDR2 FQGNSA. Written as DNA, the CDR3 is TGTGCCAGCACCTTGGGTGGTTTTACTAAAGAGCAGTACTTC. As protein: CASTLGGFTKEQYF.

This clonotype was recorded many times. V gene TRBV4-2 combines with J gene TRBJ1-5; 8 bases align to TRBD1. CDR1 LGHNA and CDR2 YNFKEQ come from the germline V gene. V was clipped by 5 bases and J by 2 bases; unmatched bases: 2. The CDR3 extends over 14 amino acids. The CDR3, as DNA: TGTGCCAGCAGCTCGGGACAGGGCAATCAGCCCCAGCATTTT. Translated, it gives CASSSGQGNQPQHF.

This clonotype was detected many times. The chain is built from TRBV5-1 and TRBJ1-1; 12 bases align to TRBD1. V lost 2 bases and J lost 8; bases outside the gene matches: 16. Germline V gives CDR1 SGHRS, CDR2 YFSETQ. The CDR3 length is 18 residues. The CDR3 bases are TGCGCCAGCAGCTTTCCTCCGGGACAGGGGGCTTTGCGGGCAGAAGCTTTCTTT. This codes for CASSFPPGQGALRAEAFF.

On this clonotype: A much larger clonotype is one base distant, so this may be a read error. The chain carries TRBV7-2 and TRBJ2-7; D remains unclear. V shed 1 base and J shed 7 bases, with 8 bases lying between them. The CDR3 is made up of 12 amino acids. Germline V CDR1 and CDR2: SGHTA, FQGNSA. The CDR3 loop reads CASSLVLVEQYF. Here the CDR3 DNA reads TGTGCCAGCAGCTTAGTTCTGGTGGAGCAGTACTTC.

There are a few counts of this clonotype. V usage is TRBV10-3 and J usage is TRBJ2-1; D not resolved. The CDR3 sequence is 16 residues long. Germline V lookup: CDR1 ENHRY, CDR2 SYGVKD. V dropped 3 bases and J dropped 6 bases, with 18 bases sitting between them. CDR3 protein: CAISDPRLVRPNEQFF. CDR3 DNA sequence: TGTGCCATCAGTGACCCTCGGCTAGTCAGGCCCAATGAGCAGTTCTTC.

This clonotype was counted at least ten times. The chain employs TRBV5-1 and TRBJ2-1, with 7 bases identical to TRBD1. The CDR3 has 15 amino acids. The V gene end was trimmed by 4 bases and the J gene end by 0 bases; junction bases not matched to a gene: 4. Germline CDR1 is SGHRS and CDR2 is YFSETQ. For the CDR3, the DNA is TGCGCCAGCAGCGTGACAGGGAGCTCCTACAATGAGCAGTTCTTC. Translated, it gives CASSVTGSSYNEQFF.

V and J are TRBV12-3 or TRBV12-4 and TRBJ2-3, with D maybe TRBD2 (6 bases). V dropped 7 bases and J dropped 6 bases, with 23 bases sitting between them. The CDR3 has 16 amino acids. The DNA of the CDR3 is TGTGCCAGCAACGCTACCGCGGGACTGAACCCGGATACGCAGTATTTT. This sequence encodes CASNATAGLNPDTQYF.

As regards this clonotype: One end of the junction does not line up with germline, which may come from a read error. The genes are TRBV5-1 and TRBJ1-1; TRBD1 aligns across 8 bases. Per germline, CDR1 SGHRS and CDR2 YFSETQ. The CDR3 is made up of 15 amino acids. CDR3 in amino acids: CASSKGQAKNTEACF. CDR3 DNA sequence: TGCGCCAGCAGCAAGGGACAGGCCAAGAACACTGAAGCTTGCTTT.

This clonotype was detected a few times. The chain carries TRBV15 and TRBJ2-1; TRBD2 aligns across 10 bases. V lost 3 bases to trimming and J lost 1 base; unmatched junction nucleotides: 6. CDR3 length: 17 amino acids. The germline gives CDR1 LNHNV, CDR2 YYDKDF (reference sequence). The CDR3 spells CATSSESSGRSYNEQFF. The CDR3 DNA follows: TGTGCCACCAGCAGCGAATCTAGCGGGAGATCCTACAATGAGCAGTTCTTC.

This sequence joins TRBV7-6 and TRBJ2-3; TRBD2 agrees at 12 bases. The germline CDR1 and CDR2 sequences are SGHVS and FNYEAQ. This CDR3 comprises 17 residues. After removal of 5 bases from V and 2 bases from J, the junction contained 8 bases not matched to a gene. The CDR3 nucleotides are TGTGCCAGCAGCCCTGGGACTAGCGGGCGGTTCACAGATACGCAGTATTTT. It translates to CASSPGTSGRFTDTQYF.

The chain couples TRBV5-6 to TRBJ2-3, with D possibly matching TRBD1 (7 bases). V shed 4 bases and J shed 10 bases, with 25 bases lying between them. The CDR3 is 16 residues long. Germline loops: CDR1 SGHDT, CDR2 YYEEEE. CDR3 residues: CASSNLGGTVLMSQYF. The CDR3 DNA reads TGTGCCAGCAGCAACCTTGGGGGGACAGTTTTGATGTCGCAGTATTTT.

The rearrangement uses TRBV12-3 or TRBV12-4 and TRBJ1-1; 8 nucleotides align to TRBD1. With V trimmed by 7 bases and J by 7 bases, 11 bases remained unmatched. This CDR3 is built from 14 residues. The CDR3 DNA reads as TGTGCCAGCAAGTCACCTGACAGGGGAGGTGAAGCTTTCTTT. This encodes CASKSPDRGGEAFF.

As for this clonotype: This sequence may be a read error, since a much larger clone differs from it by one base. The J gene is TRBJ1-2, the V gene TRBV5-1; unclear D gene. CDR1 and CDR2 (germline): SGHRS, YFSETQ. V gave up 4 bases and J gave up 0 bases, with 10 bases separating them. The CDR3 is made up of 14 amino acids. The CDR3 nucleotides are TGCGCCAGCAGCGTGGACGGAGCTAACTATGGCTACACCTTC. Amino acid sequence: CASSVDGANYGYTF.

This clonotype was detected only once. The chain links TRBV20-1 to TRBJ1-5, with D maybe TRBD1 (6 bases). The CDR3 runs to 12 residues. V lost 3 bases and J lost 5, with 8 bases in between. Germline assignment: CDR1 DFQATT and CDR2 SNEGSKA (reference sequence). The CDR3 region is CSASDRYQPQHF. The CDR3 DNA is TGCAGTGCTAGCGACAGGTATCAGCCCCAGCATTTT.

The CDR3 coding sequence is TGTGCCAGCAGTGACGGGGGGGCGCGGGGCTACACCTTC. This sequence encodes CASSDGGARGYTF. The chain recombines TRBV2 with TRBJ1-2, with a possible D match to TRBD1 (6 bases). V was shortened by 3 bases and J by 8 bases, with 13 bases between the two germline ends. There are 13 residues in the CDR3. From germline, CDR1 is SNHLY and CDR2 FYNNEI.

The rearrangement joins TRBV7-3 to TRBJ2-1; D not resolved. The CDR3 totals 13 residues. The germline CDR1 and CDR2 sequences are SGHTA and FQGTGA. V was cut by 5 bases and J by 5 bases, with 10 bases left in between. CDR3 in DNA: TGTGCCAGCAGCCCAGGTCCTGACAATGAGCAGTTCTTC. Its translation: CASSPGPDNEQFF.

This clonotype was found many times. The chain employs TRBV20-1 and TRBJ2-3; possibly TRBD1 for D (6 bases). Germline V gene sequence: CDR1 DFQATT, CDR2 SNEGSKA (reference sequence). The CDR3 contains 14 residues. V lost 2 bases, J lost 1 base, and 10 bases lay in between. The CDR3 coding sequence is TGCAGTGCTAGACTGGGGGCCCGCACAGATACGCAGTATTTT. Translating gives CSARLGARTDTQYF.

This clonotype was counted a few times. This sequence joins TRBV10-3 and TRBJ2-3; 7 bases line up with TRBD2. CDR3 length: 14 residues. The V and J ends lost 6 bases and 5 bases, in that order; junction bases with no gene match: 8. Germline V lookup: CDR1 ENHRY, CDR2 SYGVKD. The CDR3 loop reads CAISPREGRDTQYF. Here the CDR3 DNA reads TGTGCCATCAGCCCGAGGGAGGGGAGAGATACGCAGTATTTT.

The rearrangement uses TRBV6-5 and TRBJ2-7; D assignment may be TRBD1 or TRBD2 (5 bases each). The V end lost 8 bases, the J end lost 2 bases, and 10 bases lay between the germline ends. Germline CDR1 and CDR2: MNHEY and SVGAGI. The CDR3 sequence is 12 residues long. In DNA form, the CDR3 reads TGTGCCAGCGGGGACCCCCCCTACGAGCAGTACTTC. Translated: CASGDPPYEQYF.

The chain has TRBV7-2 and TRBJ2-1, with 9 bases identical to TRBD2. V lost 3 bases and J lost 9; bases outside the gene matches: 9. This CDR3 has 15 amino acids. The V gene's germline CDR1 is SGHTA and CDR2 FQGNSA. The CDR3 DNA reads as TGTGCCAGCAGCTTTGGCGGGAGGGCCGGGCTTGAGCAGTTCTTC. This sequence encodes CASSFGGRAGLEQFF.